A selection of T cell receptor beta chains follows, all from one sample in a study of blood T cell repertoires in COVID-19. Assay: immunoSEQ multiplex PCR; the TCRdb copy retains only in-frame clones and omits some. This table has about 100,000 clones, roughly 80% appearing once. Sequencing was carried out using peripheral blood. The receptors stem from a woman over 75 with active or convalescent COVID-19. CDR3s include the opening cysteine and the closing phenylalanine or tryptophan. Fields, in order: J gene, V gene, CDR3 protein.

j_call: TRBJ2-6
v_call: TRBV6-2/TRBV6-3
cdr3_aa: CASSSLSGPTSGANVLTF

j_call: TRBJ1-2
v_call: TRBV4-3
cdr3_aa: CASSQSGGGHYGYTF

j_call: TRBJ2-7
v_call: TRBV9
cdr3_aa: CASSPYRVGAYEQYF

j_call: TRBJ2-3
v_call: TRBV19
cdr3_aa: CASGTGGEDTQYF

j_call: TRBJ2-5
v_call: TRBV6-5
cdr3_aa: CASSYPTSGGVETQYF

j_call: TRBJ1-1
v_call: TRBV11-3
cdr3_aa: CASSFSGTEGTEAFF

j_call: TRBJ1-1
v_call: TRBV6-1
cdr3_aa: CASSDRGRTEAFF

j_call: TRBJ2-2
v_call: TRBV19
cdr3_aa: CASSGQSSYGELFF

j_call: TRBJ2-5
v_call: TRBV19
cdr3_aa: CASSIAAGGRGETQYF

j_call: TRBJ2-1
v_call: TRBV5-1
cdr3_aa: CASSSTTGRNEQFF

j_call: TRBJ1-3
v_call: TRBV6-5
cdr3_aa: CASSPRQTYTIYF

j_call: TRBJ2-7
v_call: TRBV6-5
cdr3_aa: CASSYLLDRDYEQYF

j_call: TRBJ1-2
v_call: TRBV5-6
cdr3_aa: CASSLAGGYYGYTF

j_call: TRBJ1-1
v_call: TRBV19
cdr3_aa: CASSRQGANTEAFF

j_call: TRBJ1-2
v_call: TRBV4-1
cdr3_aa: CASSLNQGEDNYGYTF

j_call: TRBJ1-1
v_call: TRBV9
cdr3_aa: CASSATGRAEAFF

j_call: TRBJ2-5
v_call: TRBV29-1
cdr3_aa: CSVVGLQETQYF

j_call: TRBJ1-1
v_call: TRBV2
cdr3_aa: CASSVTEGYKSEAFF

j_call: TRBJ1-1
v_call: TRBV4-3
cdr3_aa: CASSQETGWGAFF

j_call: TRBJ2-5
v_call: TRBV19
cdr3_aa: CASSRLAGGPKETQYF

j_call: TRBJ2-7
v_call: TRBV13
cdr3_aa: CASSVNRGRSYEQYF

j_call: TRBJ1-2
v_call: TRBV15
cdr3_aa: CATSRDSGYTF

j_call: TRBJ1-2
v_call: TRBV4-2
cdr3_aa: CASSQVGTGASGGYTF

j_call: TRBJ2-5
v_call: TRBV6-5
cdr3_aa: CASSRGTSGKETQYF

j_call: TRBJ1-6
v_call: TRBV6-5
cdr3_aa: CASTNGNSPLHF

j_call: TRBJ2-7
v_call: TRBV11-2
cdr3_aa: CASSSRTGRYEQYF

j_call: TRBJ2-7
v_call: TRBV29-1
cdr3_aa: CSVRPRAGGSYEQYF

j_call: TRBJ2-7
v_call: TRBV27
cdr3_aa: CASRVGLAEYEQYF